The T cell receptor beta chain under discussion was sequenced for a study of response to subunit inactivated influenza vaccine. The germline gives CDR1 SGHVS, CDR2 FQNEAQ. Trimming removed 3 bases at V and 12 bases at J, with 18 bases between. CDR3 length: 14 residues. TCRdb fed the RT-PCR reads into MiXCR, producing one record per CDR3 protein. The sample holds 550,000 to 800,000 distinct CDR3 sequences, roughly 13% seen once. General observations from the study: The authors offered the suggestion that each seasonal influenza vaccination recruits few new T cells.

The table lists this clonotype with many counts. Its antigen is as yet unknown. Here the sequenced sample was PBMCs from blood, taken 14 days before vaccination. The origin of this receptor is a man aged 45-60 years who received an inactivated influenza vaccine. The chain recombines TRBV7-8 with TRBJ2-1, with TRBD2 as a possible D gene (5 bases). The CDR3 DNA is TGTGCCAGCAGCTTTGAAGGACGTGGAACTAGGCAGTTCTTC. Protein: CASSFEGRGTRQFF.